These 26 T cell receptor beta chains originate from one sample sequenced in a study of CD8+CD57+ T cells in acquired aplastic anemia. Profiling that covered TCR beta VDJ and CDR3 relied on genomic DNA as its template. TCRdb ran MiXCR on the reads and lists one entry per CDR3 protein. The sample has around 200,000 distinct CDR3 sequences, over 40% seen once. Selection for sequencing was limited to patients who had shown CD8+CD57+ cell expansion by flow cytometry. Sample: sorted CD4+, CD8+, or CD8+CD57+ T cells (not recorded which) from PBMCs. These receptors originate from a human donor with aplastic anemia.

This chain links TRBV29-1 with TRBJ2-2; no firm D call. V lost 5 bases, J lost 5 bases, and 9 bases lay in between. This CDR3 is 12 amino acids long. CDR1 is SQVTM and CDR2 is ANQGSEA in the germline V gene. The CDR3 loop is CSVQRSTGELFF. The CDR3 DNA reads as TGCAGCGTTCAACGGTCAACCGGGGAGCTGTTTTTT.

This clonotype was observed at least ten times. The chain joins TRBV5-1 to TRBJ1-5, with 7 positions matching TRBD1. Trimming at V came to 4 bases and at J to 6 bases, leaving 7 bases not matched to a gene. Germline CDR1 and CDR2: SGHRS and YFSETQ. This CDR3 is 14 amino acids long. The CDR3 is CASSPGTAGQPQHF. Here the CDR3 DNA reads TGCGCCAGCAGCCCCGGGACAGCGGGTCAGCCCCAGCATTTT.

As for this clonotype: It may be a read error: a sequence one base away is much more abundant. The chain employs TRBV5-4 and TRBJ1-1; D is undetermined. V dropped 4 bases and J dropped 1 base, with 14 bases sitting between them. Per the germline V gene, CDR1 is SGHNT and CDR2 is YYREEE (reference sequence). CDR3 length: 15 residues. The chain's CDR3 is CASSPRLFGNTEAFF. CDR3 nucleotide sequence: TGTGCCAGCAGCCCCCGCCTTTTCGGGAACACTGAAGCTTTCTTT. The full variable domain, its missing parts supplied by reference TRBV5-4 and TRBJ1-1, is ETGVTQSPTHLIKTRGQQVTLRCSSQSGHNTVSWYQQALGQGPQFIFQYYREEENGRGNFPPRFSGLQFPNYSSELNVNALELDDSALYLCASSPRLFGNTEAFFGQGTRLTVV.

This clonotype was detected ten times or more. This chain joins TRBV5-5 and TRBJ2-1, with D perhaps matching TRBD2 (7 bases). Trimming removed 4 bases from V and 4 bases from J, with 18 bases in between. Germline loops: CDR1 SGHKS, CDR2 YYEKEE (reference sequence). This CDR3 spans 16 amino acids. The CDR3: CASSPGDRGAYNEQFF. Here the CDR3 DNA reads TGTGCCAGCAGCCCAGGGGACCGGGGGGCTTACAATGAGCAGTTCTTC.

This clonotype was recorded a few times. CDR3 in DNA: TGTGCCAGCACCCAAAGGGGCAATTCGGGTGGCTACACCTTC. This translates into CASTQRGNSGGYTF. This chain joins TRBV2 and TRBJ1-2; possibly TRBD1 for D (5 bases). Germline lookup yields CDR1 SNHLY and CDR2 FYNNEI. V was trimmed by 7 bases and J by 7 bases, leaving 19 bases between them. The CDR3 is made up of 14 amino acids.

A few counts support this clonotype. This chain links TRBV15 with TRBJ1-2; possibly TRBD1 for D (5 bases). Looked up from germline, CDR1 is LNHNV and CDR2 is YYDKDF (reference sequence). The CDR3 is 15 amino acids. Trimming removed 5 bases at V and 0 bases at J, with 13 bases between. The CDR3 DNA reads as TGTGCCACCAGCTCCCGGGACGACGCTAACTATGGCTACACCTTC. It translates to CATSSRDDANYGYTF.

In this sample, this clonotype turned up many times. This chain joins TRBV7-2 and TRBJ2-5; 7 nucleotides match TRBD1. Germline CDR1 SGHTA, CDR2 FQGNSA. The CDR3 runs to 13 residues. Trimming at V came to 4 bases and at J to 5 bases, leaving 4 bases not matched to a gene. DNA of the CDR3: TGTGCCAGCAGCTGGAACAGGGGTGAGACCCAGTACTTC. Amino acids: CASSWNRGETQYF.

This chain links TRBV19 with TRBJ2-3; D remains unclear. Trimming cost V 7 bases and J 4 bases, with 12 bases left between them. The length of the CDR3 is 13 residues. Germline CDR1 LNHDA, CDR2 SQIVND (reference sequence). The CDR3, as DNA: TGTGCCAGTATGAATCCAGTTGCAGATACGCAGTATTTT. This sequence encodes CASMNPVADTQYF.

This clonotype came up many times. The rearrangement joins TRBV11-3 to TRBJ2-5; D unclear. Germline values: CDR1 SGHNT, CDR2 YENEEA. V was cut by 1 base and J by 3 bases, with 6 bases left in between. This CDR3 region has 13 residues. This CDR3 reads CASSLGPKETQYF. The CDR3, as DNA: TGTGCCAGCAGCTTAGGTCCGAAAGAGACCCAGTACTTC.

This clonotype was picked up many times. The chain joins TRBV19 to TRBJ1-5, with D unresolved. V was trimmed by 5 bases and J by 11 bases, leaving 16 bases between them. The CDR3 loop spans 13 amino acids. CDR1 LNHDA and CDR2 SQIVND come from the germline V gene (reference sequence). The chain's CDR3 is CASSFFEPPAQHF. The CDR3 nucleotides read TGTGCCAGTAGTTTCTTTGAACCCCCGGCCCAGCATTTT.

The chain carries TRBV15 and TRBJ1-2; 7 bases fit TRBD1. V was pared by 4 bases and J by 8 bases, with 10 bases of the junction left unmatched. CDR3 length equals 14 residues. Germline V gene lookup returns CDR1 LNHNV and CDR2 YYDKDF (reference sequence). The CDR3 coding sequence is TGTGCCACCAGCAAAAGGACAACAGGGGTAGGCTACACCTTC. As protein: CATSKRTTGVGYTF.

CDR3 amino acids: CASSLTSGARDTQYF. CDR3 nucleotides: TGTGCCAGCAGCTTAACTAGCGGGGCCCGAGATACGCAGTATTTT. The rearrangement uses TRBV11-2 and TRBJ2-3; TRBD2 matches at 10 bases. J lost 5 bases, V lost 2 bases, and 4 bases had no gene match. Germline-derived CDR1 and CDR2 are SGHAT and FQNNGV. The CDR3 runs 15 residues.

This clonotype has a handful of counts. A read error may be the cause here, since a much bigger clone is one base away. The chain combines TRBV7-2 with TRBJ2-1, with D unresolved. Trimming took 1 base from V and 6 from J, leaving 4 bases between them. Germline V CDR1 and CDR2: SGHTA, FQGNSA. The CDR3 runs 12 residues. CDR3 amino acids: CASSLGFNEQFF. The DNA for the CDR3 is TGTGCCAGCAGCTTAGGCTTCAATGAGCAGTTCTTC. Full variable domain (rest looked up from reference TRBV7-2 and TRBJ2-1): GAGVSQSPSNKVTEKGKDVELRCDPISGHTALYWYRQSLGQGLEFLIYFQGNSAPDKSGLPSDRFSAERTGGSVSTLTIQRTQQEDSAVYLCASSLGFNEQFFGPGTRLTVL.

This clonotype was picked up a small number of times. This chain connects TRBV5-5 to TRBJ1-2; D is undetermined. Germline loops: CDR1 SGHKS, CDR2 YYEKEE (reference sequence). This CDR3 comprises 15 residues. Trimming pared 0 bases from V and 4 bases from J, leaving 13 bases between. CDR3 bases: TGTGCCAGCAGCTTGGAAGGGTCTACCATCTATGGCTACACCTTC. This sequence encodes CASSLEGSTIYGYTF. The whole variable domain, remainder taken from reference TRBV5-5 and TRBJ1-2, is DAGVTQSPTHLIKTRGQQVTLRCSPISGHKSVSWYQQVLGQGPQFIFQYYEKEERGRGNFPDRFSARQFPNYSSELNVNALLLGDSALYLCASSLEGSTIYGYTFGSGTRLTVV.

This chain links TRBV20-1 with TRBJ2-5, with D uncertain. V lost 6 bases and J lost 2, with 10 bases in between. Germline V lookup: CDR1 DFQATT, CDR2 SNEGSKA (reference sequence). CDR3 length: 12 amino acids. CDR3 nucleotides: TGCAGTGCGGGCGTACCACAAGAGACCCAGTACTTC. It translates to CSAGVPQETQYF.

The sample holds many counts of this clonotype. The genes are TRBV3-1 and TRBJ2-3; the D is unclear. This CDR3 region has 14 residues. V shed 4 bases and J shed 6 bases, with 14 bases lying between them. CDR1 LGHDT and CDR2 YNNKEL come from the germline V gene (reference sequence). The CDR3, as DNA: TGTGCCAGCAGCCCCTCCCCGACTGGGGATACGCAGTATTTT. Its protein is CASSPSPTGDTQYF.

The CDR3 coding sequence is TGTGCCAGCAGCTTAGAGAGAGCGGGGGGGCGATTGGCCTACGAGCAGTACTTC. Its translation is CASSLERAGGRLAYEQYF. The chain recombines TRBV7-4 with TRBJ2-7, with 10 bases fitting TRBD2. CDR1 and CDR2 from the germline V gene are SGHVT and SQSDAQ. This CDR3 has 18 residues. J gave up 2 bases and V 1 base, and 11 bases lay outside the gene matches. Looking up the rest from reference TRBV7-4 and TRBJ2-7 gives the full variable domain: GAGVSQSPRYKVAKRGRDVALRCDSISGHVTLYWYRQTLGQGSEVLTYSQSDAQRDKSGRPSGRFSAERPERSVSTLKIQRTEQGDSAVYLCASSLERAGGRLAYEQYFGPGTRLTVT.

The chain recombines TRBV25-1 with TRBJ1-1; TRBD1 might be the D (6 bases). Germline V lookup: CDR1 MGHDK, CDR2 SYGVNS. V was pared by 3 bases and J by 3 bases, with 23 bases between. The CDR3 contains 18 residues. The CDR3 is CASSDTFWDTERDTEAFF. In nucleotides, the CDR3 is TGTGCCAGCAGTGACACATTCTGGGACACGGAGAGAGACACTGAAGCTTTCTTT. The complete variable domain, with remaining parts taken from reference TRBV25-1 and TRBJ1-1, reads EADIYQTPRYLVIGTGKKITLECSQTMGHDKMYWYQQDPGMELHLIHYSYGVNSTEKGDLSSESTVSRIRTEHFPLTLESARPSHTSQYLCASSDTFWDTERDTEAFFGQGTRLTVV.

This clonotype appeared many times. The chain has TRBV5-1 and TRBJ1-6; D unclear. This CDR3 spans 16 amino acids. V lost 1 base, J lost 0 bases, and 8 bases lay in between. In germline, CDR1 is SGHRS, CDR2 YFSETQ. CDR3 sequence: CASSLISSSYNSPLHF. CDR3 nucleotide sequence: TGCGCCAGCAGCTTGATAAGTAGCTCCTATAATTCACCCCTCCACTTT.

The chain combines TRBV7-6 with TRBJ2-5; D is possibly TRBD1 (5 bases). CDR3 size: 13 residues. Trimming left V 4 bases short and J 5 bases short, with 11 bases between. CDR1 SGHVS and CDR2 FNYEAQ come from the germline V gene. The CDR3 protein is CASSSDSGETQYF. Here the CDR3 DNA reads TGTGCCAGCAGCTCAGATTCAGGGGAGACCCAGTACTTC.

In this sample, this clonotype turned up many times. The rearrangement joins TRBV7-9 to TRBJ2-5; perhaps TRBD2 as D (6 bases). CDR3 size: 15 residues. The V gene lost 5 bases and the J gene lost 2 bases, with 15 bases spanning the gap. Germline V lookup: CDR1 SEHNR, CDR2 FQNEAQ (reference sequence). The CDR3 sequence: CASSTPGSPQETQYF. CDR3 nucleotide sequence: TGTGCCAGCAGCACCCCCGGGAGCCCTCAAGAGACCCAGTACTTC.

In this sample, this clonotype turned up many times. The chain recombines TRBV7-2 with TRBJ2-1, with 9 bases aligning to TRBD1. Germline trimming cut 5 bases from V and 13 bases from J; bases unmatched to any gene: 6. This CDR3 is 12 amino acids long. Germline assignment: CDR1 SGHTA and CDR2 FQGNSA. The DNA for the CDR3 is TGTGCCAGCAGCGACAACAGGGGGCTACAGTTCTTC. Translated, it gives CASSDNRGLQFF. The whole variable domain, remainder taken from reference TRBV7-2 and TRBJ2-1, is GAGVSQSPSNKVTEKGKDVELRCDPISGHTALYWYRQSLGQGLEFLIYFQGNSAPDKSGLPSDRFSAERTGGSVSTLTIQRTQQEDSAVYLCASSDNRGLQFFGPGTRLTVL.

The chain is built from TRBV24-1 and TRBJ2-6; no clear D. V was shortened by 5 bases and J by 0 bases, with 7 bases between the two germline ends. Germline CDR1 KGHDR, CDR2 SFDVKD. The CDR3 length is 15 residues. The CDR3 region has the DNA TGTGCCACCAGTGCTGAGAGCTCTGGGGCCAACGTCCTGACTTTC. The encoded protein is CATSAESSGANVLTF.

This clonotype was picked up many times. As DNA, the CDR3 is TGTGCCAGCAGTCTCCCCCCAGGGCCCTACACCTTC. Its translation: CASSLPPGPYTF. This chain uses TRBV12-3 or TRBV12-4 with TRBJ1-2, with D maybe TRBD1 (5 bases). CDR3 size: 12 residues. V was shortened by 5 bases and J by 10 bases, with 14 bases between the two germline ends.

The chain employs TRBV7-3 and TRBJ2-1; D is ambiguous. This CDR3 region has 12 residues. V dropped 2 bases and J dropped 5 bases, with 4 bases sitting between them. Germline assignment: CDR1 SGHTA and CDR2 FQGTGA. CDR3 protein: CASSLADNEQFF. Here the CDR3 DNA reads TGTGCCAGCAGCTTAGCCGACAATGAGCAGTTCTTC.

This clonotype was counted ten times or more. The CDR3 DNA reads TGTGCCAGCAGCTCCTGGACTAGAAGTGGAGAGACCCAGTACTTC. Encoded protein: CASSSWTRSGETQYF. The chain joins TRBV5-5 to TRBJ2-5; 7 bases fit TRBD2. The CDR3 consists of 15 residues. CDR1 is SGHKS and CDR2 is YYEKEE in the germline V gene (reference sequence). V lost 3 bases, J lost 4 bases, and 9 bases stayed unmatched.